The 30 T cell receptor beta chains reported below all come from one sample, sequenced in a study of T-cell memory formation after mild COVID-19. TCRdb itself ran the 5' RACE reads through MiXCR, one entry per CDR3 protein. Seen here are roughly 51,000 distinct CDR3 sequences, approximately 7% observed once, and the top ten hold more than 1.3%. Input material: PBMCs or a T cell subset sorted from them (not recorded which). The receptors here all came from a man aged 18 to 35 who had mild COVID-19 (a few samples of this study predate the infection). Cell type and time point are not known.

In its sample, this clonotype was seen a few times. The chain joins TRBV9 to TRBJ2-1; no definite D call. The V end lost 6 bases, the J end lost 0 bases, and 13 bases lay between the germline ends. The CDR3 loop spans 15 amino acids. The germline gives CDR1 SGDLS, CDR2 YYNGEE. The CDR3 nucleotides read TGTGCCAGCACCCTTGGGTGGGTCTCCTACAATGAGCAGTTCTTC. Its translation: CASTLGWVSYNEQFF.

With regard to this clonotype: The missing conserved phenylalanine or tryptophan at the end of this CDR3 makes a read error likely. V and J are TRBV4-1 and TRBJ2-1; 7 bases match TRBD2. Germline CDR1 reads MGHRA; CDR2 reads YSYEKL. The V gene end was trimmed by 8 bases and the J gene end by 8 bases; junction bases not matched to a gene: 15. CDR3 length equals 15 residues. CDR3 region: CASRPVLAAIHEQFL. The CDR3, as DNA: TGCGCCAGCCGCCCGGTCCTAGCGGCAATTCATGAGCAGTTCTTA.

CDR3 DNA: TGTGCCAGCAAAGGGGGACTAGCGTCAGAGACCCAGTACTTC. This codes for CASKGGLASETQYF. This sequence joins TRBV2 and TRBJ2-5, with TRBD2 matching 10 bases. With 7 bases clipped from V and 4 bases from J, the junction kept 6 bases outside the gene matches. The V gene's germline CDR1 is SNHLY and CDR2 FYNNEI. There are 14 residues in the CDR3. The whole variable domain, remainder taken from reference TRBV2 and TRBJ2-5, is EPEVTQTPSHQVTQMGQEVILRCVPISNHLYFYWYRQILGQKVEFLVSFYNNEISEKSEIFDDQFSVERPDGSNFTLKIRSTKLEDSAMYFCASKGGLASETQYFGPGTRLLVL.

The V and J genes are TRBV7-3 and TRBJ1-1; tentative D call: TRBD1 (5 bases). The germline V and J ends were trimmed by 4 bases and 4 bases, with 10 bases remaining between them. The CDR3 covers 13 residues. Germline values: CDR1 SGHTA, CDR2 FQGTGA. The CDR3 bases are TGTGCCAGCAGCTGGGGGGGGAGCACTGAAGCTTTCTTT. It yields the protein CASSWGGSTEAFF.

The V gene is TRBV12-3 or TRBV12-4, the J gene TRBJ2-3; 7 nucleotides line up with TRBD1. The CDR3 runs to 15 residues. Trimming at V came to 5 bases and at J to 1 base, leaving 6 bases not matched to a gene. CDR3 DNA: TGTGCCAGCAGTCTACAGGGGATGGGCACAGATACGCAGTATTTT. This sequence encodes CASSLQGMGTDTQYF.

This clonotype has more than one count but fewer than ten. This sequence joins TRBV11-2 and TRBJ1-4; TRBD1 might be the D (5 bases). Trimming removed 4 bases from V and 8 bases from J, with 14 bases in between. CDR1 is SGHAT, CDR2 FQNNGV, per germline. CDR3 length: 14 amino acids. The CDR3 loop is CASSSSRGEEKLFF. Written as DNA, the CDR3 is TGTGCCAGCAGCTCATCTAGGGGCGAGGAAAAACTGTTTTTT.

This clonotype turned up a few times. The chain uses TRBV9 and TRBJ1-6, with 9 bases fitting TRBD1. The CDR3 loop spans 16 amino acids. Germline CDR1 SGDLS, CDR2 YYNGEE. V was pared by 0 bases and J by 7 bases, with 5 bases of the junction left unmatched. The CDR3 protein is CASSVEAGTGNSPLHF. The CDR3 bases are TGTGCCAGCAGCGTAGAGGCCGGGACAGGGAATTCACCCCTCCACTTT.

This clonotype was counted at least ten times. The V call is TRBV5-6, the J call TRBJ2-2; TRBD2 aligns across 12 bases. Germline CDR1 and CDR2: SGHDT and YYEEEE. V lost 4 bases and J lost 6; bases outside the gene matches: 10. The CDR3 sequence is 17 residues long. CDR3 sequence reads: CASSPSGTSGFAGELFF. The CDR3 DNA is TGTGCCAGCAGCCCTTCAGGGACTAGCGGGTTTGCCGGGGAGCTGTTTTTT.

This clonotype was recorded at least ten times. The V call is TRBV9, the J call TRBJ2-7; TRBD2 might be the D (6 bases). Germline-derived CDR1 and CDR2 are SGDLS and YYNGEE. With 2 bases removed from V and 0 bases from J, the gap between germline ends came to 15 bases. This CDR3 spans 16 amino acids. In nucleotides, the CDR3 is TGTGCCAGCAGCGTTGGGGTAGCGGAGAGCTCCTACGAGCAGTACTTC. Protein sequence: CASSVGVAESSYEQYF. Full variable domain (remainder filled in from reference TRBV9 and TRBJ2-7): DSGVTQTPKHLITATGQRVTLRCSPRSGDLSVYWYQQSLDQGLQFLIQYYNGEERAKGNILERFSAQQFPDLHSELNLSSLELGDSALYFCASSVGVAESSYEQYFGPGTRLTVT.

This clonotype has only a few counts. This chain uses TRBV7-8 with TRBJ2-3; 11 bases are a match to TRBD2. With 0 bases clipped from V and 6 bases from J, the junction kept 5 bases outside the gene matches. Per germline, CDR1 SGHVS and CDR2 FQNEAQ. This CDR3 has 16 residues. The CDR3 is CASSLASGGATDTQYF. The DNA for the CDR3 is TGTGCCAGCAGCTTAGCTAGCGGGGGGGCCACTGATACGCAGTATTTT.

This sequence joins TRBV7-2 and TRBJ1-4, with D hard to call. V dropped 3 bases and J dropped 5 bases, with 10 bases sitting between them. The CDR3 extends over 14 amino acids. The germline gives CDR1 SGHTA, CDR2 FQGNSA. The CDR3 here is CASSFRGHNEKLFF. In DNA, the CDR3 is TGTGCCAGCAGCTTTCGGGGTCACAATGAAAAACTGTTTTTT.

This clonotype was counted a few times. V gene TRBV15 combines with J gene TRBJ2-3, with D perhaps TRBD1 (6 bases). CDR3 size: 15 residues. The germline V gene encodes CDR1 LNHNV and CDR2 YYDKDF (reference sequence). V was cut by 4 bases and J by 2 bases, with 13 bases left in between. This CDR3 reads CATSNPVGATDTQYF. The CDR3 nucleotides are TGTGCCACCAGCAATCCAGTGGGGGCCACAGATACGCAGTATTTT.

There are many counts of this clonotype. CDR3: CASSSAASNTEAFF. The CDR3 DNA follows: TGCGCCAGCAGCTCGGCGGCATCGAACACTGAAGCTTTCTTT. V usage is TRBV5-1 and J usage is TRBJ1-1, with no clear D. CDR1 is SGHRS and CDR2 is YFSETQ in the germline V gene. The CDR3 totals 14 residues. Trimming pared 3 bases from V and 1 base from J, leaving 10 bases between.

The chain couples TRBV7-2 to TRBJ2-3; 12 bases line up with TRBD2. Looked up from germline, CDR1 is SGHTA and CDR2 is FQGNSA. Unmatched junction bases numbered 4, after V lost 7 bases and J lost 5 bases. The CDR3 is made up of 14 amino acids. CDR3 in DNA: TGTGCCAGCACCCTAGCGGGGGGGCTAGATACGCAGTATTTT. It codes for CASTLAGGLDTQYF.

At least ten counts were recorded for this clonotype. DNA of the CDR3: TGTGCCATCACCAGCGGATCTAGCACAGATACGCAGTATTTT. It specifies CAITSGSSTDTQYF. The V gene is TRBV10-3, the J gene TRBJ2-3, with a weak D call TRBD2 (5 bases). In germline, CDR1 is ENHRY, CDR2 SYGVKD. The CDR3 extends over 14 amino acids. Trimming took 7 bases from V and 0 from J, leaving 11 bases between them.

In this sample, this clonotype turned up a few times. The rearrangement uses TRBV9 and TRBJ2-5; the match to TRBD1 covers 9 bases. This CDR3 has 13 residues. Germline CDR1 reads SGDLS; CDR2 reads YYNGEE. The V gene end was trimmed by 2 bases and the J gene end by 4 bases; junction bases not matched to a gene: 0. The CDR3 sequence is CASSVDRGETQYF. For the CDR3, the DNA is TGTGCCAGCAGCGTGGACAGGGGAGAGACCCAGTACTTC.

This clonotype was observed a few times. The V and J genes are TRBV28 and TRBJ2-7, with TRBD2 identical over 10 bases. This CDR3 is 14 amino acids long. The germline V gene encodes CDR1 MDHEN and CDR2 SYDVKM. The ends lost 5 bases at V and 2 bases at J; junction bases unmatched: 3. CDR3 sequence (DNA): TGTGCCAGCAGTCCTAGCGGGGGCCCCTACGAGCAGTACGTC. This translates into CASSPSGGPYEQYV.

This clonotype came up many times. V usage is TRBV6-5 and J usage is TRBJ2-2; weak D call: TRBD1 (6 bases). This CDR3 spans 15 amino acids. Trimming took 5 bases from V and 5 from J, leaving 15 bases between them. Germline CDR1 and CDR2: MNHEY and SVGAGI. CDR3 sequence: CASSPEGGWTGELFF. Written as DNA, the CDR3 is TGTGCCAGCAGTCCTGAAGGGGGTTGGACCGGGGAGCTGTTTTTT.

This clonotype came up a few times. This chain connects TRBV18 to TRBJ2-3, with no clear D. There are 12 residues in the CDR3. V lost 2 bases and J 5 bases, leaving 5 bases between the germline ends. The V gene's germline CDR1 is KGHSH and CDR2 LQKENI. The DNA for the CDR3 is TGTGCCAGCTCACCAGGGGAAGATACGCAGTATTTT. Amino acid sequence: CASSPGEDTQYF.

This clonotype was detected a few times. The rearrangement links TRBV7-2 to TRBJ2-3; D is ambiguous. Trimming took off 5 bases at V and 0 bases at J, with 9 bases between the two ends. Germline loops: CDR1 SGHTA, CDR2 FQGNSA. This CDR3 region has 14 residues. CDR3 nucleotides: TGTGCCAGCAGCCCCTTTGACAGCACAGATACGCAGTATTTT. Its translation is CASSPFDSTDTQYF.

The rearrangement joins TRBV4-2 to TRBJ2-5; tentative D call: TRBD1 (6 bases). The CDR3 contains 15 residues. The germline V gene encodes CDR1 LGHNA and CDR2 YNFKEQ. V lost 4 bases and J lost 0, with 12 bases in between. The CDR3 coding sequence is TGTGCCAGCAGCCCAAAAGGGGACAACCAAGAGACCCAGTACTTC. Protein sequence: CASSPKGDNQETQYF.

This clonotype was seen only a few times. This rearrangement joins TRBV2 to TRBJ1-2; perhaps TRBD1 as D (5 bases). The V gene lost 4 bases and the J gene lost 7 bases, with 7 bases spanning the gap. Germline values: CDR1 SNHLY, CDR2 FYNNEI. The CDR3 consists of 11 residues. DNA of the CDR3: TGTGCCAGCAGTGGGGGCAGTGGCTACACCTTC. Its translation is CASSGGSGYTF.

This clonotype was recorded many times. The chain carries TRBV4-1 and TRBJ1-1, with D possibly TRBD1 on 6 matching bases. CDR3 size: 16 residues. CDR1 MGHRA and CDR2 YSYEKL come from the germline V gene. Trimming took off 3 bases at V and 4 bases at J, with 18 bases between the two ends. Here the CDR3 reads CASSQEFRGIGTEAFF. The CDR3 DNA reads TGCGCCAGCAGCCAGGAGTTCAGGGGAATCGGCACTGAAGCTTTCTTT.

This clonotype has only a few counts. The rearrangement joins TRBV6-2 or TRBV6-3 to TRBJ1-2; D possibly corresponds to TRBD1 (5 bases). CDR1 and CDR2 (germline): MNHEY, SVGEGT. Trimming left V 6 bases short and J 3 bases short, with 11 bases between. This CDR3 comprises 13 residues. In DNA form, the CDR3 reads TGTGCCAGCAGGACCGGGACGGACTATGGCTACACCTTC. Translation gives CASRTGTDYGYTF.

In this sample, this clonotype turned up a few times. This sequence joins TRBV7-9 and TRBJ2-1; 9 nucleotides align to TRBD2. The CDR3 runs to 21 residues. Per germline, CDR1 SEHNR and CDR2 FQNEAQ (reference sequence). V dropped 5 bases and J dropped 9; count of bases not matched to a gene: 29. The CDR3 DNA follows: TGTGCCAGCAGCCAAGCATTTTTGAGCGGGGGGCCGTTGGTACGCACCCTTGAGCAGTTCTTC. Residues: CASSQAFLSGGPLVRTLEQFF.

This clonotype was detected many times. The CDR3 loop is CASSQGWTPLSYEQYF. The DNA of the CDR3 is TGTGCCAGCAGTCAGGGTTGGACACCGCTTTCCTACGAGCAGTACTTC. The V gene is TRBV12-3 or TRBV12-4, the J gene TRBJ2-7; TRBD1 is a possible D gene (5 bases). CDR3 size: 16 residues. V was cut by 5 bases and J by 1 base, with 18 bases left in between.

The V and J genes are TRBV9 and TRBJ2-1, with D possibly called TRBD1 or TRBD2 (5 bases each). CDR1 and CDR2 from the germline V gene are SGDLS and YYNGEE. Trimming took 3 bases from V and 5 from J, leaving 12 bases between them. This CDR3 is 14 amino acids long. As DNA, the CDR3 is TGTGCCAGCAGCGCGGGACGGATGAACAATGAGCAGTTCTTC. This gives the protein CASSAGRMNNEQFF.

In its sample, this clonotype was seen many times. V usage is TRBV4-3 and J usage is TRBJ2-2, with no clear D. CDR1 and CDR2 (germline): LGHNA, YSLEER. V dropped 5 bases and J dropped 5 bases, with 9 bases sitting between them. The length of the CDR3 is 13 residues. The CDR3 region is CASSWVGTGELFF. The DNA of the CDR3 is TGCGCCAGCAGCTGGGTAGGGACCGGGGAGCTGTTTTTT.

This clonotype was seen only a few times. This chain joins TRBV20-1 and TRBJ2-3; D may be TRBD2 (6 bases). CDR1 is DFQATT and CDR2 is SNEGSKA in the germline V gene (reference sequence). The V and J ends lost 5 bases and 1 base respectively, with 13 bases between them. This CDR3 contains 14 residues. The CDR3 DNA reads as TGCAGTGCTCCTCCGGGACTCCGCACAGATACGCAGTATTTT. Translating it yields CSAPPGLRTDTQYF.

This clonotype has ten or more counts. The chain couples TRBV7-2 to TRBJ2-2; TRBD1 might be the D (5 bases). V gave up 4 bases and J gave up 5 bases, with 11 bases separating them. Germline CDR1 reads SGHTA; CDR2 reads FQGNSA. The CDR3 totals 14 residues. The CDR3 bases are TGTGCCAGCAGCTCTCAGGGAAGAACCGGGGAGCTGTTTTTT. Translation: CASSSQGRTGELFF. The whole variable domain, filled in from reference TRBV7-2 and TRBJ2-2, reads GAGVSQSPSNKVTEKGKDVELRCDPISGHTALYWYRQSLGQGLEFLIYFQGNSAPDKSGLPSDRFSAERTGGSVSTLTIQRTQQEDSAVYLCASSSQGRTGELFFGEGSRLTVL.